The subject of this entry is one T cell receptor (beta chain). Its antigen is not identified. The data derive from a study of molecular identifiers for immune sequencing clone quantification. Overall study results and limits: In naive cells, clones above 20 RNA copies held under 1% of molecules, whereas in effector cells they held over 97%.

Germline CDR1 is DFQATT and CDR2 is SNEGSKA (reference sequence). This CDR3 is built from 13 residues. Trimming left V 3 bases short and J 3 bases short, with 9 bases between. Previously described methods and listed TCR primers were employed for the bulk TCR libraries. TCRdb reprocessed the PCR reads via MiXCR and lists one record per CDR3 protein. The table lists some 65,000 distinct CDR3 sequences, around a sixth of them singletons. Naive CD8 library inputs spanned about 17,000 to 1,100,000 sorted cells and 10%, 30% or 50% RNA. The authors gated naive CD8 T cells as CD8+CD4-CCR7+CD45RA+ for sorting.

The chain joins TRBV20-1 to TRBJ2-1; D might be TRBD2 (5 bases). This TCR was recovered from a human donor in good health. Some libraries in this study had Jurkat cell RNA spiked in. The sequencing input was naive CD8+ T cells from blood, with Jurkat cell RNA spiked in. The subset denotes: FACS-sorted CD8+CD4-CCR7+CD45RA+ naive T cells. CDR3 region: CSARIASYNEQFF. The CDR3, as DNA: TGCAGTGCTAGGATAGCGAGCTACAATGAGCAGTTCTTC.